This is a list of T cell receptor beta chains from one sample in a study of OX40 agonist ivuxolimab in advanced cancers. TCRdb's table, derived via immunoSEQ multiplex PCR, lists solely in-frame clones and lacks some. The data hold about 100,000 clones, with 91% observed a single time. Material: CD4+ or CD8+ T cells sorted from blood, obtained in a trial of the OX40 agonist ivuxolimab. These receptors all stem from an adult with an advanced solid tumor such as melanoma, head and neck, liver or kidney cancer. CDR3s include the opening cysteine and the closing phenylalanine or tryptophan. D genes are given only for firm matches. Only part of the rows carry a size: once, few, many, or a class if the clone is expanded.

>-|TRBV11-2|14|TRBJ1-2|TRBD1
CASSFYRGNYGYTF
TGTGCCAGCAGCTTTTACAGGGGGAACTATGGCTACACCTTC
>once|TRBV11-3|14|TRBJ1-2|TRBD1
CASSLEGQAYGYTF
TGTGCCAGCAGCTTAGAGGGACAGGCCTATGGCTACACCTTC
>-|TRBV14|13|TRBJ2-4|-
CASSQGEVNIQYF
TGTGCCAGCAGCCAAGGGGAAGTAAACATTCAGTACTTC
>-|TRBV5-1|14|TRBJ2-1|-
CASSLAGGVGEQFF
TGCGCCAGCAGCTTGGCCGGCGGGGTTGGAGAGCAGTTCTTC
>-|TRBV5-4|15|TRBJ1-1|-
CASSSGGYLNTEAFF
TGTGCCAGCAGCTCCGGGGGTTACCTGAACACTGAAGCTTTCTTT
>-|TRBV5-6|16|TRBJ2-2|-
CASSPRWGRGTGELFF
TGTGCCAGCAGCCCCCGATGGGGTCGAGGCACCGGGGAGCTGTTTTTT
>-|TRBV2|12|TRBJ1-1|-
CASSDPWTEAFF
TGTGCCAGCAGTGATCCCTGGACTGAAGCTTTCTTT
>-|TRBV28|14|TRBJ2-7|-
CASVSTRWGIEQYF
TGTGCCAGCGTATCTACGAGGTGGGGCATCGAGCAGTACTTC
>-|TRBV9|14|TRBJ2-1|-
CASSVRSGRNEQFF
TGTGCCAGCAGCGTAAGGAGCGGCCGCAATGAGCAGTTCTTC
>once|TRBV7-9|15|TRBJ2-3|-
CASSLGASHTDTQYF
TGTGCCAGCAGCTTAGGGGCTTCACACACAGATACGCAGTATTTT
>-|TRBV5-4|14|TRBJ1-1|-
CASSLYSLNTEAFF
TGTGCCAGCAGCTTGTACAGCCTGAACACTGAAGCTTTCTTT
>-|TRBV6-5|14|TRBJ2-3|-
CASRRTVSTDTQYF
TGTGCCAGCAGGCGGACGGTGAGCACAGATACGCAGTATTTT
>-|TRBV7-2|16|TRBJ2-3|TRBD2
CASSTQGGRLGDTQYF
TGTGCCAGCAGCACCCAGGGAGGGAGGTTAGGAGATACGCAGTATTTT
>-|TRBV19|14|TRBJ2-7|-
CASSVQLDSHRQYF
TGTGCCAGTAGTGTACAGCTGGACTCTCACCGACAGTACTTC
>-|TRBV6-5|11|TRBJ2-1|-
CASSNHNEQFF
TGTGCCAGCAGTAATCACAATGAGCAGTTCTTC
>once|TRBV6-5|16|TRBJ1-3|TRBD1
CASSYSSDRVGNTIYF
TGTGCCAGCAGTTACTCATCCGACAGGGTGGGAAACACCATATATTTT
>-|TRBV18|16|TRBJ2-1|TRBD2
CASFPGLAGVRGEQFF
TGTGCCAGCTTTCCGGGACTAGCGGGAGTCCGGGGTGAGCAGTTCTTC
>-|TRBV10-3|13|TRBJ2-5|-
CAISESIQETQYF
TGTGCCATCAGTGAGTCGATCCAAGAGACCCAGTACTTC
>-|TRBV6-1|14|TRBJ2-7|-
CASKTTASSYEQYF
TGTGCCAGCAAAACGACAGCTAGCTCCTACGAGCAGTACTTC
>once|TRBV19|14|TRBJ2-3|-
CASKRWDISDTQYF
TGTGCCAGTAAGCGGTGGGACATATCAGATACGCAGTATTTT
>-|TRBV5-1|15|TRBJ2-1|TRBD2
CASSFIPSGYNEQFF
TGCGCCAGCAGCTTCATACCTAGCGGCTACAATGAGCAGTTCTTC
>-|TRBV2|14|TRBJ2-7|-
CASSRAGTTYEQYF
TGTGCCAGCAGTCGGGCGGGGACGACCTACGAGCAGTACTTC
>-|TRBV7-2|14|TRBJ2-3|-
CASSLDWNGDTQYF
TGTGCCAGCAGCTTAGACTGGAATGGAGATACGCAGTATTTT
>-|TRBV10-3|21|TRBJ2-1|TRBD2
CAISEPGLAGGLDSSYNEQFF
TGTGCCATCAGTGAGCCCGGGCTAGCGGGAGGGCTCGATAGCTCCTACAATGAGCAGTTCTTC
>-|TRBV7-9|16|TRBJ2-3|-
CASSPGEAGSTDTQYF
TGTGCCAGCAGCCCCGGAGAGGCAGGGAGCACAGATACGCAGTATTTT
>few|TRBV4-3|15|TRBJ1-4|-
CASSQDPRPNEKLFF
TGCGCCAGCAGCCAAGATCCTCGACCAAATGAAAAACTGTTTTTT
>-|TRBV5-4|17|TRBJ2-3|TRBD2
CASSLGGTAGVGNTQYF
TGTGCCAGCAGCTTGGGTGGTACAGCGGGAGTAGGGAATACGCAGTATTTT
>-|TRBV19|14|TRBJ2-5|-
CASNPTPARETQYF
TGTGCCAGTAACCCCACCCCAGCCAGGGAGACCCAGTACTTC
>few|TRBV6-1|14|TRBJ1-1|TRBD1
CASSGGTGGTEAFF
TGTGCCAGCAGTGGTGGGACAGGCGGCACTGAAGCTTTCTTT
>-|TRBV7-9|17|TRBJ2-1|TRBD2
CASSSLTGAGDFNEQFF
TGTGCCAGCAGCTCCCTAACTGGGGCGGGGGATTTCAATGAGCAGTTCTTC
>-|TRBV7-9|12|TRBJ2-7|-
CASSLVSYEQYF
TGTGCCAGCAGCTTAGTCTCCTACGAGCAGTACTTC
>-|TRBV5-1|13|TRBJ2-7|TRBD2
CASSVMTSFEQYF
TGCGCCAGCAGCGTTATGACTAGCTTCGAGCAGTACTTC
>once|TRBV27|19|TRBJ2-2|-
CASSLEAPPIYSGTGELFF
TGTGCCAGCAGTTTAGAAGCGCCCCCGATCTACAGTGGCACCGGGGAGCTGTTTTTT
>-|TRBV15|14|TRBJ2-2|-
CATSRLALTGELFF
TGTGCCACCAGCAGGCTAGCATTAACCGGGGAGCTGTTTTTT
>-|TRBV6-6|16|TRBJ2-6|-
CASSSGKGSGANVLTF
TGTGCCAGCAGTTCAGGGAAGGGCTCTGGGGCCAACGTCCTGACTTTC
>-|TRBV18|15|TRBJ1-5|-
CASSRAQNSNQPQHF
TGTGCCAGCTCACGGGCCCAAAATAGCAATCAGCCCCAGCATTTT
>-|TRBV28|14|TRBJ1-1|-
CASSFTGANTEAFF
TGTGCCAGCAGTTTTACAGGCGCGAACACTGAAGCTTTCTTT
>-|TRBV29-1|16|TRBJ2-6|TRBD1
CSVAAWDSTGANVLTF
TGCAGCGTGGCAGCCTGGGACAGTACTGGGGCCAACGTCCTGACTTTC
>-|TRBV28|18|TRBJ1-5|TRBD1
CASSPSIRDRGLYQPQHF
TGTGCCAGCAGCCCAAGTATCCGGGACAGGGGGCTATATCAGCCCCAGCATTTT
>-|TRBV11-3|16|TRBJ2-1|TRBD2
CASSSILAGAGNEQFF
TGTGCCAGCAGCTCCATTCTAGCGGGAGCGGGCAATGAGCAGTTCTTC
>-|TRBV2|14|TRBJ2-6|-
CASSELSGANVLTF
TGTGCCAGCAGTGAACTCTCTGGGGCCAACGTCCTGACTTTC
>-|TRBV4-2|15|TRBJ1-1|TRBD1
CASSRPGTGGTEAFF
TGTGCCAGCAGCCGACCCGGGACAGGAGGAACTGAAGCTTTCTTT
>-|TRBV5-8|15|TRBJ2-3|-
CASSILQYSTDTQYF
TGTGCCAGCAGCATCCTTCAATACAGCACAGATACGCAGTATTTT
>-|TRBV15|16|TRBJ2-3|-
CATSRDRLSYTDTQYF
TGTGCCACCAGCAGAGATCGACTATCCTACACAGATACGCAGTATTTT
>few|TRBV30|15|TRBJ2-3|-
CAWSVYQDVRDTQYF
TGTGCCTGGAGTGTATACCAGGACGTCAGAGATACGCAGTATTTT
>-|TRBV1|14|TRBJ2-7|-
CTPHPGPKVHEQYF
TGCACCCCCCACCCGGGCCCCAAAGTGCACGAGCAGTACTTC